This record covers a single T cell receptor (beta chain). The same CDR3 can be traced to other DNA sequences in this sample. The sample belongs to a study of control samples from healthy donors and cancer patients. TCRdb's copy holds only in-frame clones and misses some; the assay was immunoSEQ multiplex PCR. The table shows 100,000 to 150,000 clones, with 88% occurring only once. The CDR3 is 16 amino acids. Trimming left V 4 bases short and J 0 bases short, with 14 bases between. The germline V gene encodes CDR1 SGHDN and CDR2 FVKESK. This TCR was recovered from a man in his fifties or sixties in good health. The source material was blood. The rearrangement joins TRBV14 to TRBJ2-3; possible D gene TRBD2, 5 bases. The CDR3 sequence is CASSRGWGTSTDTQYF. As DNA, the CDR3 is TGTGCCAGCAGCCGCGGGTGGGGAACTAGCACAGATACGCAGTATTTT.